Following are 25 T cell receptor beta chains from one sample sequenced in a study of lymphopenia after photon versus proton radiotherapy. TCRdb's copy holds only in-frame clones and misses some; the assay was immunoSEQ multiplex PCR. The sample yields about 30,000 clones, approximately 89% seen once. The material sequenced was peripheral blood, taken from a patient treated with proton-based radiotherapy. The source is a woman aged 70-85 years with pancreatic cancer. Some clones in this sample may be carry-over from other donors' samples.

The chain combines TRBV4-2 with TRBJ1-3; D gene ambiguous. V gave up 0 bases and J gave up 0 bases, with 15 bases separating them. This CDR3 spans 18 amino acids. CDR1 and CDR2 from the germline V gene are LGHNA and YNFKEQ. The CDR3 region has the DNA TGTGCCAGCAGCCAAGAGCGATTGGGTTCGGGCTCTGGAAACACCATATATTTT. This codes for CASSQERLGSGSGNTIYF.

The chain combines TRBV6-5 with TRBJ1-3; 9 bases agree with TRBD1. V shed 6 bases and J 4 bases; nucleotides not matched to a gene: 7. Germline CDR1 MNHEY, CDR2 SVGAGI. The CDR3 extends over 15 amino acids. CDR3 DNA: TGTGCCAGCAGCCGCGGACAGGGGTACGGAAACACCATATATTTT. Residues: CASSRGQGYGNTIYF.

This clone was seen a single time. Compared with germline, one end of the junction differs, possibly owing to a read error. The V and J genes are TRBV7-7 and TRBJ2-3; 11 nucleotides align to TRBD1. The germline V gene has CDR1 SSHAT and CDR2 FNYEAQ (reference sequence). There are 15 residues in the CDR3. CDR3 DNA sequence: TGTGCTAGCAGCTCGGGGACAGGGGGAGGAGGTACGCAGTATTTT. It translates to CASSSGTGGGGTQYF.

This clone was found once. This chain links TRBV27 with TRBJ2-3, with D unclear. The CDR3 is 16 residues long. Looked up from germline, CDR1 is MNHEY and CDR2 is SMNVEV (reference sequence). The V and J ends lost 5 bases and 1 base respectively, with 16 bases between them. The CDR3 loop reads CASSPGRAGGTDTQYF. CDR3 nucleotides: TGTGCCAGCAGTCCAGGAAGGGCCGGCGGCACAGATACGCAGTATTTT.

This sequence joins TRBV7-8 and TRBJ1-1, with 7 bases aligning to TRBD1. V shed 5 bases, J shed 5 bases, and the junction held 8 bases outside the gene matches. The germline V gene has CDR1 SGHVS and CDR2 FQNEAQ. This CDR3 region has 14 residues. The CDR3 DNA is TGTGCCAGCAGCCACGGGACAGTCGGAACTGAAGCTTTCTTT. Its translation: CASSHGTVGTEAFF.

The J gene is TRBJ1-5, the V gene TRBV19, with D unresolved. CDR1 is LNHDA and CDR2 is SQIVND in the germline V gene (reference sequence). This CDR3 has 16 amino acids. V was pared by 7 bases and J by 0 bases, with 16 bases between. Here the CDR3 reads CASTDPEYYSNQPQHF. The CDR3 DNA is TGTGCCAGTACCGACCCCGAGTATTATAGCAATCAGCCCCAGCATTTT.

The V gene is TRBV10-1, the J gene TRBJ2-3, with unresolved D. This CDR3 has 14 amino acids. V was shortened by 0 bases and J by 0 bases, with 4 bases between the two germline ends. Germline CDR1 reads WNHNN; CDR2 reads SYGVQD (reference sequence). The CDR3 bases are TGCGCCAGCAGTGAGTCGACAAGCACAGATACGCAGTATTTT. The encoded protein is CASSESTSTDTQYF.

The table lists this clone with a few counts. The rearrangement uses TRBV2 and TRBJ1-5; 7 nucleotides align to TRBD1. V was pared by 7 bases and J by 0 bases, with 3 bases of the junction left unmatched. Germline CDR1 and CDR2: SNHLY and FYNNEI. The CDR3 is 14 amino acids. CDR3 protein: CASTDRDSNQPQHF. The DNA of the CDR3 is TGTGCCAGCACCGACAGGGATAGCAATCAGCCCCAGCATTTT.

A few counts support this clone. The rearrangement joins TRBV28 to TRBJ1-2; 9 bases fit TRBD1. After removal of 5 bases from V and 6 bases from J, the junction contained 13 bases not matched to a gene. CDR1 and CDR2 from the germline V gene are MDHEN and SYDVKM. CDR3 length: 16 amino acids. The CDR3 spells CASSLRDRADGNGYTF. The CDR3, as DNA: TGTGCCAGCAGTCTCCGGGACAGGGCAGATGGGAATGGCTACACCTTC.

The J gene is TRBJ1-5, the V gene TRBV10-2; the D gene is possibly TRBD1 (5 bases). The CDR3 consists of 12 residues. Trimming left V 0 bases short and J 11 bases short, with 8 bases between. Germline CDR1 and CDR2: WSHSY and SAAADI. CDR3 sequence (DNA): TGCGCCAGCAGTGAGTCGGGGGGTACCCAGCATTTT. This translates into CASSESGGTQHF.

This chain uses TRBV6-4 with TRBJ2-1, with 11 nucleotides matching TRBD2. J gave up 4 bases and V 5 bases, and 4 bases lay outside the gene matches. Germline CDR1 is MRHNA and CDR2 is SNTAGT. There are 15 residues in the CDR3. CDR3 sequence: CASSSGTSGYNEQFF. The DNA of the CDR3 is TGTGCCAGCAGTTCCGGGACTAGCGGTTACAATGAGCAGTTCTTC.

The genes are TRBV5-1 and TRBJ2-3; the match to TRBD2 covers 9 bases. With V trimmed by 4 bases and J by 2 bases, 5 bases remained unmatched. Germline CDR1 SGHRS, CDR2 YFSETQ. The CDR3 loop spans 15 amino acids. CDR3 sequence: CASSDRTSATDTQYF. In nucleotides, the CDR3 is TGCGCCAGCAGCGATCGGACTAGCGCCACAGATACGCAGTATTTT.

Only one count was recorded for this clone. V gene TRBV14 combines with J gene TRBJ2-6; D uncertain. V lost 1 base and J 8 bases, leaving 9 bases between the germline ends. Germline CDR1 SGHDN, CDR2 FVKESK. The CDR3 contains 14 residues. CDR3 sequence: CASSQGVRTNVLTF. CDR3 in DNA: TGTGCCAGCAGCCAAGGGGTCAGGACCAACGTCCTGACTTTC.

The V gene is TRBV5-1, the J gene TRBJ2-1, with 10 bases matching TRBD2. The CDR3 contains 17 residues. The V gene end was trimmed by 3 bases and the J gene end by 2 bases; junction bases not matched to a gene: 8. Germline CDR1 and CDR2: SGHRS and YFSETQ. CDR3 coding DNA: TGCGCCAGCAGCTGGGGTCCAGCGGGAGGGGCCTACAATGAGCAGTTCTTC. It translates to CASSWGPAGGAYNEQFF.

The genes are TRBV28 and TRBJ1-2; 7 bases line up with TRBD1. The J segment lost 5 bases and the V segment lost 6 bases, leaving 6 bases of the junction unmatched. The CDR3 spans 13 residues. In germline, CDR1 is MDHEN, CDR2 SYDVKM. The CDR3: CASRPTGNYGYTF. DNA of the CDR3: TGTGCCAGCAGGCCGACAGGGAATTATGGCTACACCTTC.

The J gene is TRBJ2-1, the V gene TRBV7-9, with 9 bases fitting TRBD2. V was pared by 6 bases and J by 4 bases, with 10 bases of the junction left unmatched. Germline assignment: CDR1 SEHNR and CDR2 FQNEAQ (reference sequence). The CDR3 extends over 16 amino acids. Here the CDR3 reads CASSSWQGLAYNEQFF. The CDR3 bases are TGTGCCAGCAGTTCTTGGCAGGGACTAGCTTACAATGAGCAGTTCTTC.

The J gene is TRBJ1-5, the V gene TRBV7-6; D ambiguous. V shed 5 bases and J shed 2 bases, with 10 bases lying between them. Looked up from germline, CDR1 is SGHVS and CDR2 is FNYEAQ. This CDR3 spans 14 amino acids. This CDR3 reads CASSPGWGNQPQHF. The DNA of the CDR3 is TGTGCCAGCAGCCCAGGATGGGGCAATCAGCCCCAGCATTTT.

The CDR3 DNA reads TGTGCCAGCAGTTCCCAGTGGTCTAGCGGTTCCTACGAGCAGTACTTC. It codes for CASSSQWSSGSYEQYF. The chain is built from TRBV28 and TRBJ2-7; the match to TRBD2 covers 7 bases. The CDR3 is made up of 16 amino acids. The germline V gene encodes CDR1 MDHEN and CDR2 SYDVKM. The V segment lost 4 bases and the J segment 1 base; nucleotides outside the gene matches: 10.

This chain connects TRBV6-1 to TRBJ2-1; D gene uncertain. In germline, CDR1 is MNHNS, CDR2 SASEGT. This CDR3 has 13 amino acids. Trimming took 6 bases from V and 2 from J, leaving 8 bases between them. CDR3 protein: CASRREAYNEQFF. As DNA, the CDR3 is TGTGCCAGCAGGCGTGAGGCCTACAATGAGCAGTTCTTC.

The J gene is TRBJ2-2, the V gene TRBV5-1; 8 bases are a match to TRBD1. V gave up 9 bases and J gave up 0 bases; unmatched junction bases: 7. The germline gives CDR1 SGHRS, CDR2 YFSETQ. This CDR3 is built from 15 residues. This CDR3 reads CATYTGGSNTGELFF. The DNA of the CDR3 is TGCGCCACCTACACAGGGGGTTCGAACACCGGGGAGCTGTTTTTT.

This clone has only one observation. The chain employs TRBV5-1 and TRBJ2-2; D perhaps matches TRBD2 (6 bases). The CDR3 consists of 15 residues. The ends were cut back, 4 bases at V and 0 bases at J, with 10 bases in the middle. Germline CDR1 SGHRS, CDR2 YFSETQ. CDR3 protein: CASSVLASNTGELFF. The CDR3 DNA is TGCGCCAGCAGCGTACTAGCATCGAACACCGGGGAGCTGTTTTTT.

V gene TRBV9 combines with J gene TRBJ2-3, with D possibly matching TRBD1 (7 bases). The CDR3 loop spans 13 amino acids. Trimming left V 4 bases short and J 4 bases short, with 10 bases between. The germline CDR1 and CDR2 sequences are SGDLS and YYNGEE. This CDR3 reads CASSQGGPDTQYF. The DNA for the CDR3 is TGTGCCAGCAGCCAGGGGGGTCCAGATACGCAGTATTTT.

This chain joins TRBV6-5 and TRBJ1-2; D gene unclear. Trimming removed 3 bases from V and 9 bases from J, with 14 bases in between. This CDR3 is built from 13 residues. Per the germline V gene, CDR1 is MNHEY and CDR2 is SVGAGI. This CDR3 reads CASSYYRSGSYTF. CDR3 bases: TGTGCCAGCAGTTATTATCGTTCTGGAAGCTACACCTTC.

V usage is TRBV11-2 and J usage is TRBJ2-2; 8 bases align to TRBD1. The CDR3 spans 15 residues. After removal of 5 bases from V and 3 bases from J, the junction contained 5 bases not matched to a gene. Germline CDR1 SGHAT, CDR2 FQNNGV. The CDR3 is CASSEGQGDTGELFF. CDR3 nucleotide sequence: TGTGCCAGCAGCGAAGGACAGGGAGACACCGGGGAGCTGTTTTTT.

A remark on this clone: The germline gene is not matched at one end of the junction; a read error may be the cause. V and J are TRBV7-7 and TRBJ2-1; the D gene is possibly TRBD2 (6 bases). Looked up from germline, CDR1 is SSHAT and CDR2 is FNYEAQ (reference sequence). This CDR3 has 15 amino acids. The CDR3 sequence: CASSPSSGSRNEQFF. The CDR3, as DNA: TGTGCTAGCAGCCCTTCTTCCGGGAGTAGAAATGAGCAGTTCTTC.